Reported below is one T cell receptor (beta chain). Vbeta (60) and Jbeta (13) primers were used in the PCR. Produced via immunoSEQ multiplex PCR; TCRdb's table is partial and in-frame only. In total, the table holds roughly 78,000 clones. Germline values: CDR1 SGHAT, CDR2 FQNNGV. After removal of 4 bases from V and 6 bases from J, the junction contained 0 bases not matched to a gene. This CDR3 has 12 amino acids. The sample is drawn from a study of cytomegalovirus exposure and HLA in healthy donors. This clonotype was obtained from a boy aged 10-17 years in good health and CMV-seronegative. The chain recombines TRBV11-2 with TRBJ2-1, with TRBD2 identical over 7 bases. Material: PBMCs. Written as DNA, the CDR3 is TGTGCCAGCAGCTCGGGGGGCAATGAGCAGTTCTTC. It specifies CASSSGGNEQFF.